This entry features one T cell receptor (beta chain) sequence. This sample was included in a study of T cells after yellow fever vaccination. The overall study: A sort based on CD3, CD45RA, CCR7 and CD95 yielded the EM, EMRA, CM and Tscm memory subsets.

TCRdb re-derived calls from the 5' RACE reads in MiXCR, one entry per CDR3 protein. The repertoire consists of tens of thousands of distinct CDR3 sequences, with around 3.4% occurring once and the leading ten covering 0.75% to 1%. V lost 2 bases to trimming and J lost 8 bases; unmatched junction nucleotides: 8. Germline V lookup: CDR1 SGHTA, CDR2 FQGNSA. This CDR3 has 15 amino acids. The sequence was collected from a man between 18 and 35 years old who received the YFV17D yellow fever vaccine. The chain combines TRBV7-2 with TRBJ1-2, with 10 bases identical to TRBD1. Here the sequenced sample was PBMCs, either bulk or a sorted T-cell subset (CD4+, CD8+, memory, or dextramer-sorted; not recorded which), taken about 49 days after the first yellow fever vaccination. CDR3 nucleotide sequence: TGTGCCAGCAGCTTATACCGACAGGGGGCGGAGGGCTACACCTTC. It codes for CASSLYRQGAEGYTF.